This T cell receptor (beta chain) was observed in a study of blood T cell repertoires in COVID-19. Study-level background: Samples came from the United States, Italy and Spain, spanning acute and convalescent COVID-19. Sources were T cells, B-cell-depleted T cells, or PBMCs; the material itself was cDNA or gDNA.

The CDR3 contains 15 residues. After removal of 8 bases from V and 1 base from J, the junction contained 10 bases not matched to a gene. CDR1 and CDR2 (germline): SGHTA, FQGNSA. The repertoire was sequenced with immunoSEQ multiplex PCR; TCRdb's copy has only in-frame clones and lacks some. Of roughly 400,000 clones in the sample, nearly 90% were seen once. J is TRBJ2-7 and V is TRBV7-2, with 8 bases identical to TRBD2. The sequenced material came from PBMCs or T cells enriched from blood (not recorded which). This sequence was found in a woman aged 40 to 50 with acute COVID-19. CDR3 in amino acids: CASAMNSGVSYEQYF. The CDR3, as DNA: TGTGCCAGCGCCATGAATAGCGGGGTATCCTACGAGCAGTACTTC.